The 20 T cell receptor beta chains listed next were all sequenced from one sample in a study of blood T cell repertoires in COVID-19 (dated by TCRdb to 2019 to 2021). Receptor libraries were prepared by the immunoSEQ multiplex PCR assay. The source is immuneACCESS, and TCRdb retained only in-frame sequences with V and J called. Part of the clones is not carried over; for the studies checked, unresolved V genes explain less than half of this, and the remainder is unexplained. The sample has fewer than 350,000 clones on record, 85% of them singletons. 2% to 3% of the sample is held by the ten biggest clonotypes. The sequenced material came from PBMCs or T cells enriched from blood (not recorded which). These receptor sequences come from a woman aged 45-65 years who had recovered from COVID-19.

The rearrangement joins TRBV3-1 (or the pseudogene TRBV3-2) to TRBJ2-1; 8 bases align to TRBD2. Losses at the gene ends were 7 bases for V and 8 bases for J; bases not matched to a gene: 13. This CDR3 comprises 15 residues. CDR1 is LGHDT, CDR2 YNNKEL, per germline (reference sequence). For the CDR3, the DNA is TGTGCCAGCAAACGGGCAGCGGGGGCCTCCCATGAGCAGTTCTTC. This gives the protein CASKRAAGASHEQFF.

The chain links TRBV5-5 to TRBJ2-1; 7 bases map to TRBD1. There are 13 residues in the CDR3. V was pared by 2 bases and J by 6 bases, with 2 bases of the junction left unmatched. CDR1 is SGHKS, CDR2 YYEKEE, per germline (reference sequence). Written as DNA, the CDR3 is TGTGCCAGCAGCTTTAACAGGGGCAATGAGCAGTTCTTC. As protein: CASSFNRGNEQFF.

The V and J genes are TRBV27 and TRBJ1-1; D ambiguous. Germline CDR1 is MNHEY and CDR2 is SMNVEV (reference sequence). With 7 bases removed from V and 0 bases from J, the gap between germline ends came to 12 bases. CDR3 size: 14 residues. CDR3 nucleotides: TGTGCCAGCACCCTAGGCGGCATGAACACTGAAGCTTTCTTT. Translating gives CASTLGGMNTEAFF.

This clone came up a few times. The chain employs TRBV7-2 and TRBJ2-1; 10 bases agree with TRBD2. The CDR3 consists of 18 residues. The germline gives CDR1 SGHTA, CDR2 FQGNSA. The trim removed 3 bases at V and 8 bases at J, leaving 16 bases unmatched. CDR3 sequence reads: CASSLTYEGLASLDEQFF. The CDR3 bases are TGTGCCAGCAGCTTGACTTATGAGGGACTAGCGAGTTTGGATGAGCAGTTCTTC.

There are a few counts of this clone. CDR3 DNA: TGTGCCAGCAGTCAGGGGTCCGAAAAACTGTTTTTT. As protein: CASSQGSEKLFF. The rearrangement joins TRBV27 to TRBJ1-4; possibly TRBD1 for D (6 bases). The CDR3 extends over 12 amino acids. Germline V gives CDR1 MNHEY, CDR2 SMNVEV (reference sequence). The V end lost 5 bases, the J end lost 8 bases, and 9 bases lay between the germline ends.

The chain is built from TRBV27 and TRBJ1-6, with 9 nucleotides matching TRBD1. Trimming took 7 bases from V and 11 from J; bases not matched to a gene: 12. The CDR3 extends over 15 amino acids. Germline assignment: CDR1 MNHEY and CDR2 SMNVEV (reference sequence). CDR3 sequence: CASMTGGARGAPLHF. The CDR3 nucleotides are TGTGCCAGCATGACAGGGGGGGCACGGGGTGCACCCCTCCACTTT.

This chain links TRBV7-9 with TRBJ2-7; TRBD1 agrees at 7 bases. The CDR3 has 14 amino acids. Germline V gene lookup returns CDR1 SEHNR and CDR2 FQNEAQ (reference sequence). The V and J ends lost 0 bases and 5 bases, in that order; junction bases with no gene match: 4. The chain's CDR3 is CASSLAKDRDEQYF. The CDR3 DNA reads TGTGCCAGCAGCTTAGCAAAAGACAGGGACGAGCAGTACTTC.

The V and J genes are TRBV6-5 and TRBJ1-1; 7 nucleotides match TRBD1. V gave up 2 bases and J gave up 2 bases; unmatched junction bases: 5. Germline V lookup: CDR1 MNHEY, CDR2 SVGAGI. The CDR3 length is 15 residues. The CDR3 reads CASSYNRGINTEAFF. CDR3 nucleotides: TGTGCCAGCAGTTACAACAGGGGAATAAACACTGAAGCTTTCTTT.

The rearrangement joins TRBV18 to TRBJ1-1; D is unresolved. V lost 6 bases to trimming and J lost 2 bases, with 10 bases between them. CDR1 KGHSH and CDR2 LQKENI come from the germline V gene. CDR3 length equals 13 residues. CDR3 sequence: CASSRAGNTEAFF. As DNA, the CDR3 is TGTGCCAGCTCTCGAGCGGGAAACACTGAAGCTTTCTTT.

This chain joins TRBV6-5 and TRBJ2-3; 9 nucleotides line up with TRBD1. The CDR3 spans 15 residues. Germline V gives CDR1 MNHEY, CDR2 SVGAGI. Germline trimming cut 7 bases from V and 4 bases from J; bases unmatched to any gene: 9. The DNA for the CDR3 is TGTGCCAGCACCAAGGACAGGGGAGTCCCAGATACGCAGTATTTT. This sequence encodes CASTKDRGVPDTQYF.

J is TRBJ1-1 and V is TRBV6-5; D unclear. V was clipped by 6 bases and J by 2 bases, with 10 bases between them. The CDR3 contains 13 residues. The germline V gene encodes CDR1 MNHEY and CDR2 SVGAGI. CDR3 nucleotides: TGTGCCAGCAGGCCCGGACTTAACACTGAAGCTTTCTTT. Protein product: CASRPGLNTEAFF.

This clone has a single count. J is TRBJ1-5 and V is TRBV24-1; 10 nucleotides line up with TRBD1. V lost 3 bases and J lost 2; bases outside the gene matches: 3. Germline values: CDR1 KGHDR, CDR2 SFDVKD. The CDR3 has 16 amino acids. DNA of the CDR3: TGTGCCACCAGTGATCGACAGGGGGCCGGCAATCAGCCCCAGCATTTT. This codes for CATSDRQGAGNQPQHF.

The chain recombines TRBV30 with TRBJ2-5; 8 bases line up with TRBD2. Germline-derived CDR1 and CDR2 are GTSNPN and SVGIG (reference sequence). The CDR3 is 13 residues long. The trim removed 8 bases at V and 5 bases at J, leaving 10 bases unmatched. The CDR3 coding sequence is TGTGCCCATACCCGCGGGGGGAGGGAGACCCAGTACTTC. It is translated as CAHTRGGRETQYF.

The sample holds one count of this clone. V usage is TRBV7-8 and J usage is TRBJ2-1; weak D call: TRBD2 (6 bases). Germline V CDR1 and CDR2: SGHVS, FQNEAQ. Trimming removed 4 bases at V and 0 bases at J, with 13 bases between. CDR3 length: 16 amino acids. The CDR3: CASSSPGLASYNEQFF. Here the CDR3 DNA reads TGTGCCAGCAGCTCCCCGGGACTGGCCTCCTACAATGAGCAGTTCTTC.

V is TRBV6-1 and J is TRBJ1-2; 7 bases fit TRBD1. V was clipped by 0 bases and J by 2 bases; unmatched bases: 3. The V gene's germline CDR1 is MNHNS and CDR2 SASEGT. This CDR3 contains 15 residues. The DNA of the CDR3 is TGTGCCAGCAGTGAAGCGGCAGGGGGAAACTATGGCTACACCTTC. It specifies CASSEAAGGNYGYTF.

The chain combines TRBV9 with TRBJ2-5; D perhaps matches TRBD2 (6 bases). The germline V gene encodes CDR1 SGDLS and CDR2 YYNGEE. V was trimmed by 2 bases and J by 4 bases, leaving 15 bases between them. This CDR3 region has 15 residues. The CDR3 region is CASSVDPGVLETQYF. CDR3 DNA sequence: TGTGCCAGCAGCGTCGATCCGGGAGTGTTAGAGACCCAGTACTTC.

The gene calls are TRBV19 and TRBJ2-1, with TRBD2 matching over 13 bases. Germline trimming cut 6 bases from V and 7 bases from J; bases unmatched to any gene: 3. The CDR3 is made up of 14 amino acids. Germline CDR1 is LNHDA and CDR2 is SQIVND (reference sequence). As DNA, the CDR3 is TGTGCCAGTAGCAAGACTAGCGGGGGGAATGAGCAGTTCTTC. Translating gives CASSKTSGGNEQFF.

This chain connects TRBV7-2 to TRBJ2-2, with 7 nucleotides matching TRBD1. Germline trimming cut 5 bases from V and 1 base from J; bases unmatched to any gene: 4. From germline, CDR1 is SGHTA and CDR2 FQGNSA. The CDR3 is 15 amino acids. The CDR3 nucleotides read TGTGCCAGCAGCCCCCGGACAGGGAACACCGGGGAGCTGTTTTTT. The encoded protein is CASSPRTGNTGELFF.

This clone has only a few counts. The gene calls are TRBV29-1 and TRBJ2-1; TRBD2 matches at 7 bases. Germline CDR1 SQVTM, CDR2 ANQGSEA. The CDR3 runs to 18 residues. The junction had 18 bases not matched to a gene; V was cut back by 2 bases and J by 5 bases. This CDR3 reads CSVESLAVRRGPNNEQFF. DNA for the CDR3: TGCAGCGTTGAATCTCTAGCGGTAAGAAGAGGTCCTAACAATGAGCAGTTCTTC.

The chain has TRBV19 and TRBJ2-5; TRBD1 might be the D (6 bases). This CDR3 has 14 residues. V lost 5 bases and J 2 bases, leaving 12 bases between the germline ends. The germline V gene has CDR1 LNHDA and CDR2 SQIVND (reference sequence). CDR3 sequence reads: CASSGTTGQETQYF. The CDR3, as DNA: TGTGCCAGTAGTGGCACGACAGGTCAAGAGACCCAGTACTTC.